The 28 T cell receptor beta chains reported below all come from one sample, sequenced in a study of blood T cell repertoires in COVID-19. Profiled with immunoSEQ multiplex PCR; TCRdb holds only in-frame clones, not every one. The profile covers about 220,000 clones, with about 85% appearing a single time and nearly 20% taken by the ten largest. Material for sequencing was peripheral blood. The receptors come from a young man with active or convalescent COVID-19.

The genes are TRBV28 and TRBJ2-5; maybe TRBD1 (5 bases). This CDR3 has 15 amino acids. V gave up 6 bases and J gave up 2 bases, with 16 bases separating them. Germline values: CDR1 MDHEN, CDR2 SYDVKM. In DNA, the CDR3 is TGTGCCAGCAGCCTGACAGCCGCCGAACAAGAGACCCAGTACTTC. Translation gives CASSLTAAEQETQYF.

V and J are TRBV5-4 and TRBJ2-1; D is ambiguous. The germline V and J ends were trimmed by 0 bases and 8 bases, with 21 bases remaining between them. The CDR3 covers 17 residues. Looked up from germline, CDR1 is SGHNT and CDR2 is YYREEE (reference sequence). CDR3 nucleotide sequence: TGTGCCAGCAGCTTGGGAGGCGGCCCCGGAAGGTGGCATGAGCAGTTCTTC. Translation: CASSLGGGPGRWHEQFF.

The chain has TRBV19 and TRBJ1-3, with no clear D. The CDR3 is 12 amino acids. The V end lost 5 bases, the J end lost 0 bases, and 2 bases lay between the germline ends. Looked up from germline, CDR1 is LNHDA and CDR2 is SQIVND (reference sequence). CDR3 in DNA: TGTGCCAGTAGTTACTCTGGAAACACCATATATTTT. This sequence encodes CASSYSGNTIYF.

The chain employs TRBV30 and TRBJ1-2; D remains unclear. The germline gives CDR1 GTSNPN, CDR2 SVGIG (reference sequence). This CDR3 spans 11 amino acids. V lost 4 bases and J 5 bases, leaving 8 bases between the germline ends. CDR3 DNA: TGTGCCTGGAACCGAGTATATGGCTACACCTTC. It is translated as CAWNRVYGYTF.

The chain uses TRBV7-6 and TRBJ2-1; D perhaps matches TRBD2 (5 bases). The CDR3 spans 15 residues. V lost 7 bases to trimming and J lost 8 bases, with 21 bases between them. Germline CDR1 SGHVS, CDR2 FNYEAQ. The CDR3 region has the DNA TGTGCCAGCACCCCGACCGACGGGAAAATCGATGAGCAGTTCTTC. Translating it yields CASTPTDGKIDEQFF.

This chain connects TRBV30 to TRBJ1-6; no clear D gene. CDR3 length equals 15 residues. In germline, CDR1 is GTSNPN, CDR2 SVGIG (reference sequence). Trimming pared 0 bases from V and 9 bases from J, leaving 15 bases between. The CDR3 sequence is CAWSVMRDLGSPLHF. Written as DNA, the CDR3 is TGTGCCTGGAGTGTTATGAGGGATTTGGGTTCACCCCTCCACTTT. The complete variable domain, with remaining parts taken from reference TRBV30 and TRBJ1-6, reads SQTIHQWPATLVQPVGSPLSLECTVEGTSNPNLYWYRQAAGRGLQLLFYSVGIGQISSEVPQNLSASRPQDRQFILSSKKLLLSDSGFYLCAWSVMRDLGSPLHFGNGTRLTVT.

The V and J genes are TRBV29-1 and TRBJ2-2; perhaps TRBD2 as D (6 bases). The CDR3 is 14 amino acids. Germline V gene data show CDR1 as SQVTM and CDR2 as ANQGSEA. With 2 bases removed from V and 5 bases from J, the gap between germline ends came to 12 bases. DNA of the CDR3: TGCAGCGTTGAATTAGGCGGGAATACCGGGGAGCTGTTTTTT. Its protein product is CSVELGGNTGELFF.

J is TRBJ1-1 and V is TRBV7-2, with TRBD1 matching 10 bases. V lost 1 base, J lost 5 bases, and 10 bases stayed unmatched. The CDR3 runs to 17 residues. Per germline, CDR1 SGHTA and CDR2 FQGNSA. For the CDR3, the DNA is TGTGCCAGCAGCTTAGTCCCTGTGGGACAGGGGCGAACTGAAGCTTTCTTT. The encoded protein is CASSLVPVGQGRTEAFF. The complete variable domain, with remaining parts taken from reference TRBV7-2 and TRBJ1-1, reads GAGVSQSPSNKVTEKGKDVELRCDPISGHTALYWYRQSLGQGLEFLIYFQGNSAPDKSGLPSDRFSAERTGGSVSTLTIQRTQQEDSAVYLCASSLVPVGQGRTEAFFGQGTRLTVV.

The chain recombines TRBV18 with TRBJ1-2; D call uncertain. V was cut by 3 bases and J by 6 bases, with 8 bases left in between. Per germline, CDR1 KGHSH and CDR2 LQKENI. The CDR3 consists of 12 residues. The CDR3 DNA is TGTGCCAGCTCACCGCGGGTGGATGGCTACACCTTC. It codes for CASSPRVDGYTF.

The chain recombines TRBV6-5 with TRBJ1-2; D may be TRBD1 (5 bases). Trimming took 0 bases from V and 4 from J, leaving 9 bases between them. The CDR3 covers 14 residues. The germline gives CDR1 MNHEY, CDR2 SVGAGI. CDR3 residues: CASSYSLTGYGYTF. The CDR3 region has the DNA TGTGCCAGCAGTTACTCGCTAACAGGCTATGGCTACACCTTC.

The V and J genes are TRBV19 and TRBJ1-1, with 8 positions matching TRBD1. Unmatched junction bases numbered 7, after V lost 6 bases and J lost 4 bases. This CDR3 spans 14 amino acids. CDR1 is LNHDA, CDR2 SQIVND, per germline (reference sequence). The DNA of the CDR3 is TGTGCCAGTAGGAAACAGGGGGGAGTCACTGAAGCTTTCTTT. It is translated as CASRKQGGVTEAFF.

The rearrangement uses TRBV11-2 and TRBJ2-2, with D possibly TRBD2 on 6 matching bases. From germline, CDR1 is SGHAT and CDR2 FQNNGV. Trimming removed 6 bases at V and 5 bases at J, with 16 bases between. There are 15 residues in the CDR3. Here the CDR3 DNA reads TGTGCCAGCAGTCCCGGTGGGGGGATAACCGGGGAGCTGTTTTTT. Its translation is CASSPGGGITGELFF.

J is TRBJ2-3 and V is TRBV7-2; 8 nucleotides align to TRBD2. The length of the CDR3 is 12 residues. V shed 4 bases, J shed 11 bases, and the junction held 5 bases outside the gene matches. Germline CDR1 reads SGHTA; CDR2 reads FQGNSA. The CDR3 DNA reads TGTGCCAGCAGCTACCAGCGGGGGAAGCAGTATTTT. Its translation: CASSYQRGKQYF.

The rearrangement joins TRBV7-6 to TRBJ1-5; a weak D match, TRBD1 (5 bases). The CDR3 loop spans 13 amino acids. CDR1 and CDR2 from the germline V gene are SGHVS and FNYEAQ. V gave up 4 bases and J gave up 5 bases, with 9 bases separating them. CDR3 loop: CASSSGEDQPQHF. The CDR3 nucleotides read TGTGCCAGCAGCTCGGGGGAGGATCAGCCCCAGCATTTT.

This rearrangement joins TRBV11-2 to TRBJ2-1, with D unresolved. This CDR3 is 14 amino acids long. The germline V gene has CDR1 SGHAT and CDR2 FQNNGV. The ends were cut back, 2 bases at V and 8 bases at J, with 13 bases in the middle. CDR3 nucleotide sequence: TGTGCCAGCAGCTTAACCCGTTCGGGTGATGAGCAGTTCTTC. This encodes CASSLTRSGDEQFF.

This chain uses TRBV4-1 with TRBJ2-7, with TRBD2 identical over 8 bases. This CDR3 is 15 amino acids long. V gave up 0 bases and J gave up 3 bases; unmatched junction bases: 4. Germline V gene data show CDR1 as MGHRA and CDR2 as YSYEKL. Written as DNA, the CDR3 is TGCGCCAGCAGCCAAGATATTAGCGGGGACTACGAGCAGTACTTC. Translated: CASSQDISGDYEQYF.

The chain combines TRBV28 with TRBJ1-1; 7 positions agree with TRBD1. Germline values: CDR1 MDHEN, CDR2 SYDVKM. The CDR3 spans 12 residues. V shed 6 bases and J 5 bases; nucleotides not matched to a gene: 3. The chain's CDR3 is CASSRRGTEAFF. CDR3 in DNA: TGTGCCAGCAGCCGCAGGGGGACTGAAGCTTTCTTT. Together with reference TRBV28 and TRBJ1-1, the CDR3 gives the full variable domain: DVKVTQSSRYLVKRTGEKVFLECVQDMDHENMFWYRQDPGLGLRLIYFSYDVKMKEKGDIPEGYSVSREKKERFSLILESASTNQTSMYLCASSRRGTEAFFGQGTRLTVV.

This chain joins TRBV6-5 and TRBJ2-3; possible D gene TRBD2, 6 bases. The CDR3 is made up of 13 amino acids. CDR1 is MNHEY, CDR2 SVGAGI, per germline. Trimming left V 5 bases short and J 2 bases short, with 8 bases between. CDR3 nucleotides: TGTGCCAGCAGTAGGACTATCACAGATACGCAGTATTTT. This translates into CASSRTITDTQYF.

As regards this clone: In the same sample, other DNA sequences code for this CDR3. CDR3 loop: CASSFRTGYTDTQYF. The CDR3 nucleotides read TGTGCCAGCAGCTTCCGGACAGGCTACACAGATACGCAGTATTTT. The chain couples TRBV11-2 to TRBJ2-3, with 7 bases fitting TRBD1. The CDR3 covers 15 residues. With V trimmed by 3 bases and J by 2 bases, 5 bases remained unmatched. The V gene's germline CDR1 is SGHAT and CDR2 FQNNGV.

This clone was found once. V and J are TRBV24-1 and TRBJ2-3; no definite D call. Between the trimmed V and J ends, which lost 3 bases and 6 bases, there was a span of 9 bases. This CDR3 region has 13 residues. The germline V gene has CDR1 KGHDR and CDR2 SFDVKD. The CDR3: CATSDDSTDTQYF. The CDR3 DNA follows: TGTGCCACCAGTGATGACTCGACCGATACGCAGTATTTT.

The rearrangement joins TRBV5-1 to TRBJ2-2; the match to TRBD1 covers 10 bases. V lost 0 bases, J lost 6 bases, and 2 bases stayed unmatched. There are 15 residues in the CDR3. Germline values: CDR1 SGHRS, CDR2 YFSETQ. CDR3 in DNA: TGCGCCAGCAGCTTGGAGGGACAGGGGTCCGGGGAGCTGTTTTTT. Translated, it gives CASSLEGQGSGELFF.

The rearrangement uses TRBV5-5 and TRBJ2-3; D not resolved. Germline V lookup: CDR1 SGHKS, CDR2 YYEKEE (reference sequence). Trimming left V 4 bases short and J 0 bases short, with 9 bases between. The length of the CDR3 is 14 residues. The chain's CDR3 is CASSGDSSTDTQYF. In DNA, the CDR3 is TGTGCCAGCAGCGGCGACTCAAGCACAGATACGCAGTATTTT. The complete variable domain, with remaining parts taken from reference TRBV5-5 and TRBJ2-3, reads DAGVTQSPTHLIKTRGQQVTLRCSPISGHKSVSWYQQVLGQGPQFIFQYYEKEERGRGNFPDRFSARQFPNYSSELNVNALLLGDSALYLCASSGDSSTDTQYFGPGTRLTVL.

The V call is TRBV6-2 or TRBV6-3, the J call TRBJ2-2; a weak D match, TRBD2 (6 bases). The ends were cut back, 5 bases at V and 3 bases at J, with 13 bases in the middle. CDR3 length equals 15 residues. Germline V gives CDR1 MNHEY, CDR2 SVGEGT. CDR3 DNA sequence: TGTGCCAGCAGTCCCCGGGACTGGTACACCGGGGAGCTGTTTTTT. Translation gives CASSPRDWYTGELFF.

The chain links TRBV7-9 to TRBJ2-7; maybe TRBD1 (5 bases). Germline V CDR1 and CDR2: SEHNR, FQNEAQ (reference sequence). V lost 1 base and J 2 bases, leaving 9 bases between the germline ends. This CDR3 is 14 amino acids long. The CDR3 region is CASSLDQGPYEQYF. In DNA form, the CDR3 reads TGTGCCAGCAGCTTAGATCAGGGCCCCTACGAGCAGTACTTC.

V is TRBV2 and J is TRBJ1-1, with D hard to call. This CDR3 is built from 11 residues. V lost 11 bases and J 5 bases, leaving 12 bases between the germline ends. Germline values: CDR1 SNHLY, CDR2 FYNNEI. CDR3 DNA sequence: TGTGCCGGTCAGCAGGAAACTGAAGCTTTCTTT. This encodes CAGQQETEAFF. Using reference TRBV2 and TRBJ1-1 for the parts outside the CDR3, the full variable domain is EPEVTQTPSHQVTQMGQEVILRCVPISNHLYFYWYRQILGQKVEFLVSFYNNEISEKSEIFDDQFSVERPDGSNFTLKIRSTKLEDSAMYFCAGQQETEAFFGQGTRLTVV.

This clone has only a few counts. The chain combines TRBV4-1 with TRBJ2-7, with 8 bases fitting TRBD2. There are 18 residues in the CDR3. Per germline, CDR1 MGHRA and CDR2 YSYEKL. The trim removed 1 base at V and 1 base at J, leaving 12 bases unmatched. CDR3 sequence reads: CASSQAGERGTGSYEQYF. DNA for the CDR3: TGCGCCAGCAGCCAAGCTGGGGAGCGGGGGACGGGATCCTACGAGCAGTACTTC.

The chain joins TRBV2 to TRBJ1-3; possible D gene TRBD1, 6 bases. In germline, CDR1 is SNHLY, CDR2 FYNNEI. The CDR3 spans 12 residues. The germline V and J ends were trimmed by 7 bases and 3 bases, with 7 bases remaining between them. The CDR3 reads CASNRVGNTIYF. For the CDR3, the DNA is TGTGCCAGCAACAGGGTTGGAAACACCATATATTTT.

The rearrangement links TRBV18 to TRBJ2-7, with D perhaps TRBD2 (6 bases). CDR1 and CDR2 (germline): KGHSH, LQKENI. The germline V and J ends were trimmed by 5 bases and 0 bases, with 11 bases remaining between them. The CDR3 contains 14 residues. In DNA, the CDR3 is TGTGCCAGCTCATTGGCTAGCGTCTCCTACGAGCAGTACTTC. It is translated as CASSLASVSYEQYF.